This is a list of T cell receptor beta chains from one sample in a study of cytomegalovirus exposure and HLA in healthy donors. Clones were read by immunoSEQ multiplex PCR, and TCRdb kept only the in-frame ones, dropping some. The profile shows 150,000 to 200,000 clones, roughly 71% of them singletons. Specimen: PBMCs. These receptors were taken from a male donor in good health and CMV-seropositive. Each CDR3 is given with its conserved first and last residue. A D gene is named only where the DNA matches it firmly. Expanded clones are given a class, and other clones once, few, many or no size at all.

j_call: TRBJ2-3
v_call: TRBV7-2
d_call: .
clone_size: .
cdr3_nt: TGTGCCAGCAGCTCCACGGGCACAGATACGCAGTATTTT
cdr3_aa: CASSSTGTDTQYF

j_call: TRBJ1-5
v_call: TRBV7-8
d_call: .
clone_size: .
cdr3_nt: TGTGCCAGCAGCTTAGATGCAGGACTCAATCAGCCCCAGCATTTT
cdr3_aa: CASSLDAGLNQPQHF

j_call: TRBJ2-2
v_call: TRBV5-6
d_call: .
clone_size: .
cdr3_nt: TGTGCCAGCAGCTTGAGAGGGAGCGGGGAGCTGTTTTTT
cdr3_aa: CASSLRGSGELFF

j_call: TRBJ1-2
v_call: TRBV11-2
d_call: .
clone_size: .
cdr3_nt: TGTGCCAGCAGCCGAAGACAGCAGTCCTATGGCTACACCTTC
cdr3_aa: CASSRRQQSYGYTF

j_call: TRBJ2-7
v_call: TRBV7-8
d_call: TRBD2
clone_size: .
cdr3_nt: TGTGCCAGCAGCTCTGTAGAGACTAGCGGACCCTACGAGCAGTACTTC
cdr3_aa: CASSSVETSGPYEQYF

j_call: TRBJ2-2
v_call: TRBV6-5
d_call: TRBD1
clone_size: .
cdr3_nt: TGTGCCAGCAGCCAAACAGGGGAAACCGGGGAGCTGTTTTTT
cdr3_aa: CASSQTGETGELFF

j_call: TRBJ1-2
v_call: TRBV2
d_call: TRBD1
clone_size: .
cdr3_nt: TGTGCCAGCAGTTTCCGGACAGGGTTGGGCAGAGACTATGGCTACACCTTC
cdr3_aa: CASSFRTGLGRDYGYTF

j_call: TRBJ2-7
v_call: TRBV9
d_call: TRBD1
clone_size: .
cdr3_nt: TGTGCCAGCAGCGGACCATCGACAGGGATCTACGAGCAGTACTTC
cdr3_aa: CASSGPSTGIYEQYF

j_call: TRBJ1-1
v_call: TRBV7-9
d_call: .
clone_size: .
cdr3_nt: TGTTCCAGCAGCGTCAATACAGGAGGGACTGAAGCTTTCTTT
cdr3_aa: CSSSVNTGGTEAFF

j_call: TRBJ2-7
v_call: TRBV5-1
d_call: .
clone_size: few
cdr3_nt: TGCGCCAGCAGTACGGGTTCCTACGAGCAGTACTTC
cdr3_aa: CASSTGSYEQYF

j_call: TRBJ2-1
v_call: TRBV7-9
d_call: .
clone_size: .
cdr3_nt: TGTGCCAGCAGCTTAGAAGTAGACGGAGAACAGTTCTTC
cdr3_aa: CASSLEVDGEQFF

j_call: TRBJ2-2
v_call: TRBV5-6
d_call: .
clone_size: .
cdr3_nt: TGTGCCAGCAGCTTGGGGGCTTTCGGTGCCGGGAAGCTGTTTTTT
cdr3_aa: CASSLGAFGAGKLFF

j_call: TRBJ2-1
v_call: TRBV6-4
d_call: TRBD2
clone_size: few
cdr3_nt: TGTGCCAGCAGCAGCGGGGAAAATGAGCAGTTCTTC
cdr3_aa: CASSSGENEQFF

j_call: TRBJ2-7
v_call: TRBV6-1
d_call: .
clone_size: few
cdr3_nt: TGTGCCGGCTACCTAGGAGGATTC
cdr3_aa: CAGYLGGF

j_call: TRBJ2-7
v_call: TRBV6-1
d_call: TRBD1
clone_size: .
cdr3_nt: TGTGCCAGCAGTGACCCGCCGGGACAGTCCTACGAGCAGTACTTC
cdr3_aa: CASSDPPGQSYEQYF

j_call: TRBJ2-5
v_call: TRBV9
d_call: TRBD1
clone_size: .
cdr3_nt: TGTGCCAGCAGCCGTCGACAGGGCCAAGAGACCCAGTACTTC
cdr3_aa: CASSRRQGQETQYF

j_call: TRBJ2-3
v_call: TRBV6-6
d_call: .
clone_size: .
cdr3_nt: TGTGCCAGCAGGGCGACTGACCTTAGCACAGATACGCAGTATTTT
cdr3_aa: CASRATDLSTDTQYF

j_call: TRBJ2-3
v_call: TRBV10-1
d_call: .
clone_size: .
cdr3_nt: TGCGCCAGCAGTGAGGGTCCCCGGGGCACAGATACGCAGTATTTT
cdr3_aa: CASSEGPRGTDTQYF

j_call: TRBJ1-6
v_call: TRBV25-1
d_call: .
clone_size: .
cdr3_nt: TGTGCCAGCAGTGGCCCCCCAGACTTCAATTCACCCCTCCACTTT
cdr3_aa: CASSGPPDFNSPLHF

j_call: TRBJ2-2
v_call: TRBV5-1
d_call: .
clone_size: .
cdr3_nt: TGCGCCAGCAGCCCCGTTCAGGGCGGCACCGGGGAGCTGTTTTTT
cdr3_aa: CASSPVQGGTGELFF

j_call: TRBJ1-6
v_call: TRBV11-3
d_call: .
clone_size: .
cdr3_nt: TGTGCCAGCAGCTTCACACGGGGTTCACCCCTCCACTTT
cdr3_aa: CASSFTRGSPLHF

j_call: TRBJ2-5
v_call: TRBV7-2
d_call: .
clone_size: .
cdr3_nt: TGTGCCAGCCGGAGGGGAGAGACCCAGTACTTC
cdr3_aa: CASRRGETQYF

j_call: TRBJ2-1
v_call: TRBV19
d_call: TRBD2
clone_size: few
cdr3_nt: TGTGCCAGCTCCCTAGCGGGGGGGCCGGGTGAGCAGTTCTTC
cdr3_aa: CASSLAGGPGEQFF

j_call: TRBJ2-5
v_call: TRBV27
d_call: .
clone_size: .
cdr3_nt: TGTGCCAGCAGTCAGGGTCAGTACTTC
cdr3_aa: CASSQGQYF

j_call: TRBJ2-5
v_call: TRBV2
d_call: .
clone_size: .
cdr3_nt: TGTGCCAGCAGCGCAGGGATAGAGACCCAGTACTTC
cdr3_aa: CASSAGIETQYF

j_call: TRBJ2-2
v_call: TRBV6-4
d_call: .
clone_size: .
cdr3_nt: TGTGCCAGCAGTGAACAGGGTACGAACACCGGGGAGCTGTTTTTT
cdr3_aa: CASSEQGTNTGELFF

j_call: TRBJ2-2
v_call: TRBV6-4
d_call: TRBD2
clone_size: few
cdr3_nt: TGTGCCAGCAGTCGAGGAAGCGGGACTAACACCGGGGAGCTGTTTTTT
cdr3_aa: CASSRGSGTNTGELFF

j_call: TRBJ1-5
v_call: TRBV7-9
d_call: .
clone_size: .
cdr3_nt: TGTGCCAGCAGCCGGGACATCAATCAGCCCCAGCATTTT
cdr3_aa: CASSRDINQPQHF

j_call: TRBJ2-1
v_call: TRBV5-1
d_call: .
clone_size: few
cdr3_nt: TGCGCCAGCAGCTTGGCCCCTTTTCCCCTAAATGAGCAGTTCTTC
cdr3_aa: CASSLAPFPLNEQFF

j_call: TRBJ2-5
v_call: TRBV9
d_call: .
clone_size: .
cdr3_nt: TGTGCCAGCAGCTCCTCGGGGGGCCGCGGGAGGACCCAGTACTTC
cdr3_aa: CASSSSGGRGRTQYF

j_call: TRBJ2-3
v_call: TRBV30
d_call: .
clone_size: .
cdr3_nt: TGTGCCTGGAGTGTAAGTAGTTCCTTCACAGATACGCAGTATTTT
cdr3_aa: CAWSVSSSFTDTQYF

j_call: TRBJ1-2
v_call: TRBV6-5
d_call: .
clone_size: .
cdr3_nt: TGTGCCAGCAGTTCCCGGGACACATATGGCTACACCTTC
cdr3_aa: CASSSRDTYGYTF

j_call: TRBJ2-1
v_call: TRBV25-1
d_call: .
clone_size: .
cdr3_nt: TGTGCCAGCAGTGAATGGGGCAGCTCCTACAATGAGCAGTTCTTC
cdr3_aa: CASSEWGSSYNEQFF

j_call: TRBJ1-1
v_call: TRBV9
d_call: .
clone_size: .
cdr3_nt: TGTGCCAGCAGCGTTGGGGGGACCGAGAACACTGAAGCTTTCTTT
cdr3_aa: CASSVGGTENTEAFF

j_call: TRBJ1-6
v_call: TRBV7-9
d_call: TRBD1
clone_size: .
cdr3_nt: TGTTCCAGCAGCTTAGGAGTACAGGGGAGGTCACCCCTCCACTTT
cdr3_aa: CSSSLGVQGRSPLHF

j_call: TRBJ2-2
v_call: TRBV27
d_call: .
clone_size: .
cdr3_nt: TGTGCCAGCAGTCGGGGGGCCCGGAGGACCGGGGAGCTGTTTTTT
cdr3_aa: CASSRGARRTGELFF

j_call: TRBJ1-1
v_call: TRBV18
d_call: .
clone_size: once
cdr3_nt: TGTGCCAGCTCACCAGACAGGATGAACACTGAAGCTTTCTTT
cdr3_aa: CASSPDRMNTEAFF

j_call: TRBJ2-7
v_call: TRBV4-2
d_call: TRBD1
clone_size: .
cdr3_nt: TGTGCCAGCAGCCAGGCCGGGACAGGGATCGAGCAGTACTTC
cdr3_aa: CASSQAGTGIEQYF

j_call: TRBJ2-7
v_call: TRBV6-4
d_call: TRBD2
clone_size: few
cdr3_nt: TGTGCCAGCAGTTACGGGCTAGCGGGGGCCTACGAGCAGTACTTC
cdr3_aa: CASSYGLAGAYEQYF

j_call: TRBJ1-5
v_call: TRBV6-1
d_call: TRBD1
clone_size: once
cdr3_nt: TGTGCCAGCAGTGCATGGACAGGGAGCAATCAGCCCCAGCATTTT
cdr3_aa: CASSAWTGSNQPQHF

j_call: TRBJ1-6
v_call: TRBV6-1
d_call: .
clone_size: few
cdr3_nt: TGTGCCAGCAGTGAAGAGGGAGCGGGGTCACCCCTCCACTTT
cdr3_aa: CASSEEGAGSPLHF

j_call: TRBJ1-2
v_call: TRBV5-5
d_call: TRBD1
clone_size: once
cdr3_nt: TGTGCCAGCAGTCTCTCTACTGGGACAGGGGGGGTCTATGGCTACACCTTC
cdr3_aa: CASSLSTGTGGVYGYTF

j_call: TRBJ1-2
v_call: TRBV18
d_call: TRBD1
clone_size: .
cdr3_nt: TGTGCCAGCTCACCGGGACAGGGGAGGTTTGAGGGCTACACCTTC
cdr3_aa: CASSPGQGRFEGYTF

j_call: TRBJ1-1
v_call: TRBV30
d_call: .
clone_size: .
cdr3_nt: TGTGCCTGGATTCCCCTCCGCCAGGGAGGTACTGAAGCTTTCTTT
cdr3_aa: CAWIPLRQGGTEAFF

j_call: TRBJ2-1
v_call: TRBV13
d_call: TRBD1
clone_size: .
cdr3_nt: TGTGCCAGCAGCATAGACAGGGGATTGGGAAATGAGCAGTTCTTC
cdr3_aa: CASSIDRGLGNEQFF

j_call: TRBJ1-2
v_call: TRBV2
d_call: .
clone_size: .
cdr3_nt: TGTGCCAGCAGCCGGGTCCCTACTAACTATGGCTACACCTTC
cdr3_aa: CASSRVPTNYGYTF

j_call: TRBJ1-1
v_call: TRBV29-1
d_call: .
clone_size: few
cdr3_nt: TGCAGCGGACAAGGGTCGGGGGGTACTGAAGCTTTCTTT
cdr3_aa: CSGQGSGGTEAFF

j_call: TRBJ2-7
v_call: TRBV2
d_call: TRBD1
clone_size: .
cdr3_nt: TGTGCCAGCAGTGAGTCAGGGGGCAACTCCTACGAGCAGTACTTC
cdr3_aa: CASSESGGNSYEQYF

j_call: TRBJ2-5
v_call: TRBV5-4
d_call: .
clone_size: .
cdr3_nt: TGTGCCAGCAGCTTCGGGGGGCCGGAGGGCGAGACCCAGTACTTC
cdr3_aa: CASSFGGPEGETQYF

j_call: TRBJ1-1
v_call: TRBV5-1
d_call: .
clone_size: .
cdr3_nt: TGCGCCAGCAGCTTGGGATATGAGGCCGCTGAAGCTTTCTTT
cdr3_aa: CASSLGYEAAEAFF

j_call: TRBJ1-2
v_call: TRBV19
d_call: .
clone_size: few
cdr3_nt: TGTGCCAGTAACCCGGCCGGGACTCTGGCCTATGGCTACACCTTC
cdr3_aa: CASNPAGTLAYGYTF

j_call: TRBJ1-2
v_call: TRBV29-1
d_call: .
clone_size: .
cdr3_nt: TGCAGCGTTGATAATGGGGGGGTACCGTCGGCGGTCCCGGTCTATGGCTACACCTTC
cdr3_aa: CSVDNGGVPSAVPVYGYTF

j_call: TRBJ2-1
v_call: TRBV5-1
d_call: TRBD2
clone_size: .
cdr3_nt: TGCGCCAGCAGCTTGTTGCCGCGGGGGGGCCTAAATGAGCAGTTCTTC
cdr3_aa: CASSLLPRGGLNEQFF

j_call: TRBJ1-5
v_call: TRBV5-6
d_call: TRBD1
clone_size: .
cdr3_nt: TGTGCCAGCAGCTTGGGACAGGGGAGCCAGCCCCAGCATTTT
cdr3_aa: CASSLGQGSQPQHF